These T cell receptor beta chains were read from a single sample in a study of T cell repertoires in cytomegalovirus infection. TCRdb ran MiXCR on the reads and lists one entry per CDR3 protein. Found here are under 70,000 distinct CDR3 sequences, 33% of them singletons; the top ten hold around three quarters. These receptors lack a known antigen. The sample comprised PBMCs, sequenced either directly or after in vitro stimulation (not recorded which). These receptors all come from a human donor in good health (CMV status not recorded). Some clones in this sample may be carry-over from other donors' samples. CDR3s leave out the opening cysteine and the closing phenylalanine or tryptophan.

length	V	J	CDR3
12	TRBV20-1	TRBJ1-2	SAAGATNYIVYT
15	TRBV7-8	TRBJ2-6	ASSLGSASSGANVLT
15	TRBV6-1	TRBJ2-1	ASSDLAGGQWDNEQF
13	TRBV15	TRBJ2-3	ATSRGLGSGDTQY
13	TRBV7-9	TRBJ1-3	ASSSPTGPGNTIY
12	TRBV7-6	TRBJ2-1	ASSSIRQGNEQF
13	TRBV5-4	TRBJ2-1	ASSQSGGGYNEQF
11	TRBV18	TRBJ1-1	ASTWGENTEAF
13	TRBV7-9	TRBJ1-6	ASSDHGRPLSPLH
15	TRBV4-1	TRBJ2-7	ASSHPKGTDRGREQY
14	TRBV11-2	TRBJ2-2	ASSLSTGLNTGELF
15	TRBV3-1	TRBJ2-1	ASSQDPADRSYNEQF
13	TRBV15	TRBJ1-6	ATSRLDRGDSPLH
13	TRBV10-3	TRBJ1-1	AISAYDRGGTEAF
9	TRBV6-2/TRBV6-3	TRBJ2-7	ASSVSYEQY
12	TRBV7-2	TRBJ1-5	ASSLRGGEGQQH
11	TRBV6-6	TRBJ2-7	ASSYGGRDEQY
13	TRBV7-8	TRBJ2-1	ASSLSSASYNEQF
14	TRBV6-6	TRBJ1-3	ASSYSGATGGNTIY
12	TRBV7-8	TRBJ1-6	ASSFGWGNSPLH
11	TRBV15	TRBJ2-7	ATSRDLVAEQY
16	TRBV7-8	TRBJ1-6	ASSSKGGTGPYNSPLH
10	TRBV20-1	TRBJ2-4	VATLAKNIQY
13	TRBV11-1	TRBJ1-4	ASSKTIQDNEKLF
12	TRBV7-6	TRBJ2-1	ASSPGLGHAEQF
13	TRBV7-2	TRBJ2-3	ASSLASGRGDTQY
11	TRBV20-1	TRBJ2-7	SARTGSAYEQY
15	TRBV7-6	TRBJ2-1	ASSLPRAGALGNEQF
13	TRBV28	TRBJ2-7	ASSFGTSGSYEQY
14	TRBV11-2	TRBJ1-2	ASSFSGGRGSYGYT
13	TRBV7-2	TRBJ2-7	ASSPTMTGSYEQY
11	TRBV6-1	TRBJ2-7	ASSGQPTYEQY
16	TRBV19	TRBJ2-3	ASSILRGPPSSTDTQY
13	TRBV20-1	TRBJ1-2	SASSAPGQAYGYT
10	TRBV6-2/TRBV6-3	TRBJ1-1	ASSYPYTEAF
11	TRBV11-2	TRBJ2-7	ASSLGFSYEQY
18	TRBV4-3	TRBJ1-6	ASSQEWTELKSSYNSPLH
10	TRBV25-1	TRBJ1-5	ASSLRDAPQH
12	TRBV12-3/TRBV12-4	TRBJ2-5	ASSIRQGIGTQY
15	TRBV7-8	TRBJ2-7	ASTLRDGQIPAYEQY
13	TRBV27	TRBJ2-7	ASSLAISREYEQY
12	TRBV19	TRBJ2-5	ASSLGGAPETQY
12	TRBV29-1	TRBJ1-3	SVEAGRSGNTIY
12	TRBV12-3/TRBV12-4	TRBJ2-2	ASSFAVRTGELF
13	TRBV7-9	TRBJ2-5	ASSPGTGVEETQY
14	TRBV12-3/TRBV12-4	TRBJ2-3	ASSTRGLAGEDTQY
11	TRBV6-2/TRBV6-3	TRBJ1-2	ASSFDREYGYT
14	TRBV2	TRBJ1-2	ASKREPWGPNYGYT
13	TRBV2	TRBJ2-7	ASSARQANSYEQY